This paragraph reports one T cell receptor (beta chain). The record originates from a study of regulatory T cells in long-lasting Graves disease. Documented time point: persistent/refractory GD, antithyroid drugs over 5 years with positive TRAb. TCR sequences were obtained from RNA taken from PBMCs. Sequencing libraries for TCR beta were prepared with iRepertoire HTBI primers and Arm-PCR of CDR3 regions. TCRdb independently ran MiXCR on the multiplex PCR reads; one entry per CDR3 protein. The sample lists roughly 500,000 distinct CDR3 sequences, 20% to 25% occurring once. Trimming left V 7 bases short and J 3 bases short, with 10 bases between. Germline V gives CDR1 SGHTA, CDR2 FQGNSA. The CDR3 spans 12 residues.

The V and J genes are TRBV7-2 and TRBJ2-7; the D is unclear. The TCR comes from a female donor with Graves disease. Material: peripheral blood mononuclear cells (PBMCs), obtained when the disease was refractory, from a patient treated with antithyroid drugs. CDR3 sequence reads: CASTSALYEQYF. The CDR3 DNA reads as TGTGCCAGCACCTCGGCCCTCTACGAGCAGTACTTC.